The 17 T cell receptor beta chains reported below all come from one sample, sequenced in a study of T cell repertoires in cytomegalovirus infection. These receptors' targets are unknown. In TCRdb, the reads were re-called with MiXCR into one record per CDR3 protein. The sample has approximately 990,000 distinct CDR3 sequences, 25% to 40% seen once. The sequenced sample was cultured CD8+ T cells from PBMCs, obtained from culture after CMV antigen stimulation. These receptors were obtained from a human donor in good health (CMV status not recorded). Some clones in this sample may be carry-over from other donors' samples.

The chain has TRBV24-1 and TRBJ2-4, with TRBD2 identical over 7 bases. Germline trimming cut 4 bases from V and 0 bases from J; bases unmatched to any gene: 2. CDR1 is KGHDR and CDR2 is SFDVKD in the germline V gene. CDR3 length: 15 residues. For the CDR3, the DNA is TGTGCCACCAGTGACGGGACTATAGCCAAAAACATTCAGTACTTC. This codes for CATSDGTIAKNIQYF.

This clonotype was counted ten times or more. The genes are TRBV12-3 or TRBV12-4 and TRBJ1-2; D gene ambiguous. The germline V and J ends were trimmed by 2 bases and 1 base, with 5 bases remaining between them. The CDR3 sequence is 13 residues long. The CDR3, as DNA: TGTGCCAGCAGTTTAATGGGTAACTATGGCTACACCTTC. It translates to CASSLMGNYGYTF.

V usage is TRBV6-2 or TRBV6-3 and J usage is TRBJ2-6; D gene unclear. Trimming removed 7 bases from V and 0 bases from J, with 10 bases in between. The CDR3 sequence is 15 residues long. From germline, CDR1 is MNHEY and CDR2 SVGEGT. CDR3 bases: TGTGCCAGCACGATGTATGGCTCTGGGGCCAACGTCCTGACTTTC. It yields the protein CASTMYGSGANVLTF.

The gene calls are TRBV23-1 and TRBJ1-2, with D hard to call. TRBV23-1 is an open reading frame whose function is uncertain. This CDR3 is 15 amino acids long. V was pared by 4 bases and J by 6 bases, with 18 bases between. The CDR3 DNA follows: TGCGCCAGCAGTCGTGACGTTCCAGAGTGCGATGGCTACACCTTC. Translated: CASSRDVPECDGYTF.

As concerns this clonotype: A read error may account for a junction end that differs from germline. This chain uses TRBV6-6 with TRBJ1-5; maybe TRBD1 (6 bases). The length of the CDR3 is 14 residues. In germline, CDR1 is MNHNY, CDR2 SVGAGI (reference sequence). CDR3 DNA: TGTGCCAGCAGTGAGGGGGGAACATTACAGTCCCAACATTTT. Amino acid sequence: CASSEGGTLQSQHF.

This clonotype was seen repeatedly, ten times or more. The chain has TRBV7-6 and TRBJ2-2, with D perhaps matching TRBD2 (5 bases). Trimming took off 4 bases at V and 6 bases at J, with 42 bases between the two ends. Germline V gene lookup returns CDR1 SGHVS and CDR2 FNYEAQ. The CDR3 totals 24 residues. The CDR3 spells CASSSLRLLSGSAGPGLGAGELFF. The CDR3 region has the DNA TGTGCCAGCAGCTCGCTGAGACTACTGTCGGGATCCGCCGGACCCGGATTAGGAGCCGGGGAGCTGTTTTTT.

At least ten counts were recorded for this clonotype. The V gene is TRBV7-3, the J gene TRBJ2-3; 15 bases fit TRBD2. From germline, CDR1 is SGHTA and CDR2 FQGTGA. V shed 2 bases, J shed 6 bases, and the junction held 9 bases outside the gene matches. The CDR3 is 18 amino acids. CDR3 in amino acids: CASSLGLAGGRGMDTQYF. The DNA for the CDR3 is TGTGCCAGCAGCTTAGGACTAGCGGGGGGGCGAGGTATGGATACGCAGTATTTT.

There are a few counts of this clonotype. The J gene is TRBJ2-3, the V gene TRBV11-2, with 11 bases aligning to TRBD2. The junction had 7 bases not matched to a gene; V was cut back by 6 bases and J by 2 bases. CDR1 is SGHAT, CDR2 FQNNGV, per germline. The CDR3 has 16 amino acids. DNA of the CDR3: TGTGCCAGCAGTCCGGGACTAGCGGCCTACACAGATACGCAGTATTTT. Translating gives CASSPGLAAYTDTQYF.

This clonotype has at least ten counts. CDR3 in amino acids: CASSTTSGIQETQYF. DNA for the CDR3: TGTGCCAGCAGCACAACTAGCGGGATTCAAGAGACCCAGTACTTC. The rearrangement joins TRBV7-2 to TRBJ2-5; 10 positions agree with TRBD2. Germline assignment: CDR1 SGHTA and CDR2 FQGNSA. The length of the CDR3 is 15 residues. J gave up 2 bases and V 5 bases, and 5 bases lay outside the gene matches.

There are a few counts of this clonotype. The chain uses TRBV2 and TRBJ2-5, with D unresolved. Germline V gene data show CDR1 as SNHLY and CDR2 as FYNNEI. V was shortened by 7 bases and J by 1 base, with 7 bases between the two germline ends. The CDR3 loop spans 12 amino acids. The CDR3 reads CASTPAQETQYF. The CDR3 DNA is TGTGCCAGCACTCCGGCCCAAGAGACCCAGTACTTC.

As concerns this clonotype: In this CDR3 the conserved last residue, phenylalanine or tryptophan, is missing, so a read error is likely. The V gene is TRBV6-8, the J gene TRBJ2-1; 7 positions agree with TRBD1. With V trimmed by 2 bases and J by 1 base, 8 bases remained unmatched. Germline CDR1 is MNHGY and CDR2 is SAAAGT. CDR3 length: 17 residues. The CDR3 nucleotides read TGTGCCAGCAGTTACCATCGACAGGGAACATCCTACAATGAGCAGTTCTCC. Its protein product is CASSYHRQGTSYNEQFS.

CDR3 amino acids: CASSELRRRVNTEAFF. In DNA form, the CDR3 reads TGTGCCAGCAGTGAACTCCGCAGACGGGTGAACACTGAAGCTTTCTTT. J is TRBJ1-1 and V is TRBV6-1; D is undetermined. The germline V and J ends were trimmed by 2 bases and 0 bases, with 13 bases remaining between them. Germline V gene data show CDR1 as MNHNS and CDR2 as SASEGT. The CDR3 contains 16 residues.

This clonotype was counted a few times. This chain connects TRBV15 to TRBJ2-3; 8 nucleotides align to TRBD1. The CDR3 is 14 residues long. V gave up 5 bases and J gave up 1 base; unmatched junction bases: 2. CDR1 LNHNV and CDR2 YYDKDF come from the germline V gene (reference sequence). CDR3 nucleotide sequence: TGTGCCACCAGCCCGGACAGGGGCACAGATACGCAGTATTTT. It codes for CATSPDRGTDTQYF.

This chain connects TRBV6-1 to TRBJ1-5, with 9 bases that match TRBD1. The CDR3 spans 16 residues. J lost 4 bases, V lost 2 bases, and 6 bases had no gene match. The germline V gene has CDR1 MNHNS and CDR2 SASEGT. This chain's CDR3 is CASSEWGQGANQPQHF. Written as DNA, the CDR3 is TGTGCCAGCAGTGAATGGGGACAGGGTGCAAATCAGCCCCAGCATTTT.

This rearrangement joins TRBV10-2 to TRBJ2-7; D remains unclear. The CDR3 is 12 amino acids. Trimming shortened V by 6 bases and J by 2 bases, and 8 bases separated the two germline ends. Germline V gene lookup returns CDR1 WSHSY and CDR2 SAAADI. The CDR3 nucleotides are TGCGCCAGCAGCGATGGGACCTACGAGCAGTACGTC. Translation gives CASSDGTYEQYV.

V and J are TRBV9 and TRBJ1-3, with D unclear. The germline gives CDR1 SGDLS, CDR2 YYNGEE. The CDR3 loop spans 12 amino acids. The germline V and J ends were trimmed by 7 bases and 2 bases, with 7 bases remaining between them. The CDR3, as DNA: TGTGCCAGCCATGACGCTGGAAACACCATATATTTT. Amino acid sequence: CASHDAGNTIYF.

As for this clonotype: The CDR3 does not close with the conserved phenylalanine or tryptophan, likely indicating a read error. No DNA is shown, since the ends of the CDR3 on it are uncertain; the CDR3 is the one TCRdb lists. The gene calls are TRBV6-1 and TRBJ1-1. The CDR3 region is 11 residues in length, termini included. CDR1 is MNHNS, CDR2 SASEGT, per germline. The chain's CDR3 is CASRLSSNTQI.